Below are 17 T cell receptor beta chains sequenced from a single sample in a study of cytomegalovirus exposure and HLA in healthy donors. The PCR used 60 Vbeta and 13 Jbeta primers. Profiling relied on immunoSEQ multiplex PCR, and the TCRdb table lists in-frame clones only, not all of them. The sample shows 200,000 or so clones, roughly 87% of them seen only once. Sequenced material: PBMCs. The receptors were gathered from a girl in the first two years of life in good health and CMV-seronegative.

This sequence joins TRBV7-9 and TRBJ1-3, with D perhaps TRBD1 (5 bases). Germline V gives CDR1 SEHNR, CDR2 FQNEAQ (reference sequence). This CDR3 spans 17 amino acids. V lost 3 bases, J lost 0 bases, and 15 bases lay in between. The CDR3 DNA sequence: TGTGCCAGCAGCTTCATCAGGGCCTCCACCTCTGGAAACACCATATATTTT. It encodes CASSFIRASTSGNTIYF.

This chain connects TRBV7-9 to TRBJ2-3, with 9 bases that match TRBD2. V lost 1 base and J lost 6; bases outside the gene matches: 17. Germline V lookup: CDR1 SEHNR, CDR2 FQNEAQ (reference sequence). The CDR3 covers 19 residues. Written as DNA, the CDR3 is TGTGCCAGCAGCTTAGGACGTTGGCGGGAGGGCCCCCGCAGGGATACGCAGTATTTT. Protein: CASSLGRWREGPRRDTQYF.

The chain is built from TRBV18 and TRBJ2-2, with TRBD2 matching over 13 bases. CDR1 is KGHSH, CDR2 LQKENI, per germline. This CDR3 spans 15 amino acids. V dropped 3 bases and J dropped 6; count of bases not matched to a gene: 1. CDR3 sequence (DNA): TGTGCCAGCTCACCGGGACTAGCGGGACCCGGGGAGCTGTTTTTT. Translating it yields CASSPGLAGPGELFF.

J is TRBJ1-3 and V is TRBV11-2; D unresolved. V gave up 5 bases and J gave up 0 bases, with 8 bases separating them. This CDR3 has 14 amino acids. Germline CDR1 and CDR2: SGHAT and FQNNGV. The CDR3 coding sequence is TGTGCCAGCAGCCACGGTAACTCTGGAAACACCATATATTTT. It is translated as CASSHGNSGNTIYF. Using reference TRBV11-2 and TRBJ1-3 for the parts outside the CDR3, the full variable domain is EAGVAQSPRYKIIEKRQSVAFWCNPISGHATLYWYQQILGQGPKLLIQFQNNGVVDDSQLPKDRFSAERLKGVDSTLKIQPAKLEDSAVYLCASSHGNSGNTIYFGEGSWLTVV.

The rearrangement uses TRBV13 and TRBJ1-2, with D maybe TRBD1 (5 bases). The V end was cut by 5 bases, the J end by 3 bases, with 16 bases between. CDR1 is PRHDT, CDR2 FYEKMQ, per germline (reference sequence). CDR3 length equals 15 residues. The CDR3 nucleotides are TGTGCCAGCAGCGGGCAGGGTAGGAGGGACTATGGCTACACCTTC. As protein: CASSGQGRRDYGYTF.

The chain combines TRBV15 with TRBJ2-7; 10 positions agree with TRBD1. CDR1 is LNHNV and CDR2 is YYDKDF in the germline V gene (reference sequence). The CDR3 is 15 amino acids. V was clipped by 5 bases and J by 3 bases; unmatched bases: 7. The DNA for the CDR3 is TGTGCCACCAGCGGGGACAGGGGTAACTACTACGAGCAGTACTTC. Protein product: CATSGDRGNYYEQYF.

This chain uses TRBV18 with TRBJ1-1, with a possible D match to TRBD1 (6 bases). Trimming pared 1 base from V and 4 bases from J, leaving 10 bases between. Germline-derived CDR1 and CDR2 are KGHSH and LQKENI. The CDR3 has 14 amino acids. In DNA, the CDR3 is TGTGCCAGCTCACCACGTGGACAGACCACTGAAGCTTTCTTT. Encoded protein: CASSPRGQTTEAFF.

V usage is TRBV11-1 and J usage is TRBJ1-1; weak D call: TRBD1 (5 bases). The CDR3 is 15 amino acids. The V and J ends lost 3 bases and 5 bases respectively, with 16 bases between them. Germline V gene lookup returns CDR1 SGHAT and CDR2 FQDESV (reference sequence). CDR3 amino acids: CASSLREGIWTEAFF. Here the CDR3 DNA reads TGTGCCAGCAGCTTGAGGGAGGGGATATGGACTGAAGCTTTCTTT.

This clone is a singleton in its sample. The chain couples TRBV19 to TRBJ1-2; no clear D gene. The CDR3 consists of 12 residues. Trimming cost V 7 bases and J 8 bases, with 14 bases left between them. Germline CDR1 and CDR2: LNHDA and SQIVND (reference sequence). Written as DNA, the CDR3 is TGTGCCAGTACCGACATAGATTTCGGCTACACCTTC. Amino acid sequence: CASTDIDFGYTF.

This clone was counted a single time. The J gene is TRBJ1-2, the V gene TRBV10-3, with 9 bases identical to TRBD1. The germline gives CDR1 ENHRY, CDR2 SYGVKD. V was pared by 7 bases and J by 8 bases, with 2 bases of the junction left unmatched. CDR3 length equals 11 residues. The CDR3: CAIKGTGGYTF. The CDR3 DNA follows: TGTGCCATCAAAGGGACAGGGGGCTACACCTTC.

The chain employs TRBV30 and TRBJ2-4; maybe TRBD2 (7 bases). Germline values: CDR1 GTSNPN, CDR2 SVGIG (reference sequence). V shed 2 bases and J shed 2 bases, with 16 bases lying between them. This CDR3 has 16 amino acids. The CDR3 loop is CAWSPMEGGTKNIQYF. CDR3 sequence (DNA): TGTGCCTGGAGTCCCATGGAGGGGGGGACCAAAAACATTCAGTACTTC.

The genes are TRBV6-6 and TRBJ2-7; D ambiguous. The CDR3 sequence is 11 residues long. Germline CDR1 is MNHNY and CDR2 is SVGAGI (reference sequence). Trimming took off 8 bases at V and 3 bases at J, with 8 bases between the two ends. CDR3 nucleotide sequence: TGTGCCAGCCACGAGCTCTACGAGCAGTACTTC. The encoded protein is CASHELYEQYF.

The V call is TRBV29-1, the J call TRBJ2-7; D is perhaps TRBD1 (6 bases). The CDR3 loop spans 13 amino acids. Trimming removed 6 bases from V and 3 bases from J, with 15 bases in between. From germline, CDR1 is SQVTM and CDR2 ANQGSEA. CDR3 nucleotides: TGCAGCGTGTGCTACCGGGACAACTACGAGCAGTACTTC. This gives the protein CSVCYRDNYEQYF.

The chain has TRBV4-1 and TRBJ1-1; no clear D. With 0 bases removed from V and 11 bases from J, the gap between germline ends came to 13 bases. Per the germline V gene, CDR1 is MGHRA and CDR2 is YSYEKL. CDR3 length: 13 amino acids. The CDR3 here is CASSQDKESRAFF. For the CDR3, the DNA is TGCGCCAGCAGCCAAGATAAGGAGTCGCGGGCTTTCTTT.

This chain uses TRBV5-1 with TRBJ2-1, with D perhaps TRBD2 (5 bases). The CDR3 covers 16 residues. V lost 0 bases to trimming and J lost 0 bases, with 10 bases between them. The germline V gene encodes CDR1 SGHRS and CDR2 YFSETQ. Here the CDR3 DNA reads TGCGCCAGCAGCTTGGAGGTGGGGAGCTCCTACAATGAGCAGTTCTTC. Protein sequence: CASSLEVGSSYNEQFF.

This sequence joins TRBV7-9 and TRBJ2-2, with a possible D match to TRBD2 (6 bases). This CDR3 is 15 amino acids long. Germline CDR1 is SEHNR and CDR2 is FQNEAQ (reference sequence). V lost 8 bases and J 0 bases, leaving 13 bases between the germline ends. The CDR3, as DNA: TGTGCCAGCTACGCTAGCGTCACGAACACCGGGGAGCTGTTTTTT. It yields the protein CASYASVTNTGELFF. The full variable domain, in which reference TRBV7-9 and TRBJ2-2 provide the parts outside the CDR3, is DTGVSQNPRHKITKRGQNVTFRCDPISEHNRLYWYRQTLGQGPEFLTYFQNEAQLEKSRLLSDRFSAERPKGSFSTLEIQRTEQGDSAMYLCASYASVTNTGELFFGEGSRLTVL.

Concerning this clone: The same CDR3 can be traced to other DNA sequences in this sample. V and J are TRBV9 and TRBJ2-5; 9 nucleotides agree with TRBD1. Germline lookup yields CDR1 SGDLS and CDR2 YYNGEE. The CDR3 sequence is 15 residues long. The trim removed 0 bases at V and 3 bases at J, leaving 3 bases unmatched. The CDR3 region is CASSVDRGREETQYF. The CDR3 DNA reads TGTGCCAGCAGCGTAGACAGGGGGCGCGAAGAGACCCAGTACTTC.